This T cell receptor beta chain was sequenced for a study of tumor and adjacent non-tumor tissue in lung cancer. Study-wide context: The patients, roughly 9 men and roughly 5 women, were about 31 to 76 with stage I to III disease. Study-wide findings and caveats: In normal lung, the top 100 clones were significantly more dominant than in tumor.

No cell sorting was done before RNA was extracted from the tissue. A modified ARM-PCR protocol with three rounds of nested PCR amplified TCRbeta. Each CDR3 protein gets one entry after TCRdb re-called the multiplex PCR reads with MiXCR. Counted here are 130,000 or so distinct CDR3 sequences, 55% to 75% occurring once; the ten biggest clones make up around 13%. There are 15 residues in the CDR3. The germline V gene has CDR1 SGHNT and CDR2 YENEEA. Regarding this clonotype: Its antigen is not identified.

The chain is built from TRBV11-3 and TRBJ1-1; 10 bases align to TRBD1. Sequenced sample: lung tumor tissue. The receptor comes from a man aged 30 to 39 with non-small cell lung cancer. CDR3 region: CVSRLNDRGPTEAFF. The CDR3 DNA is TGTGTTAGCCGCTTAAATGACAGGGGGCCTACTGAAGCTTTCTTT.